Presented here are 10 T cell receptor beta chains from one specimen sequenced in a study of T-cell reconstitution after alpha-beta-depleted transplantation in children. Preparation of the TCRbeta library used unique molecular identifiers. TCRdb re-analysed the PCR reads in MiXCR, keeping a single row per CDR3 protein. The profile shows hundreds of thousands of distinct CDR3 sequences, roughly 14% of them singletons. The sample in question was PBMCs, obtained before TCRalphabeta/CD19-depleted stem cell transplant. The origin of the receptors is a girl aged 2 to 10 with congenital amegakaryocytic thrombocytopenia, due to receive a stem cell transplant.

This clonotype was recorded at least ten times. V is TRBV20-1 and J is TRBJ2-3; D perhaps matches TRBD2 (5 bases). Per germline, CDR1 DFQATT and CDR2 SNEGSKA (reference sequence). The CDR3 sequence is 13 residues long. Trimming took off 6 bases at V and 7 bases at J, with 17 bases between the two ends. CDR3 in amino acids: CSAPREMIHTQYF. Here the CDR3 DNA reads TGCAGTGCCCCAAGGGAGATGATACATACGCAGTATTTT.

This clonotype appeared many times. This sequence joins TRBV5-1 and TRBJ2-7, with TRBD2 as a possible D gene (6 bases). Trimming removed 3 bases at V and 1 base at J, with 11 bases between. From germline, CDR1 is SGHRS and CDR2 YFSETQ. The CDR3 covers 14 residues. CDR3 nucleotides: TGCGCCAGCAGCTCGGGGGACGGATCCTACGAGCAGTACTTC. Its translation: CASSSGDGSYEQYF.

The CDR3 bases are TGCGCCAGCAGCCAACGCCCTCCCAGCTCCTACGAGCAGTACTTC. It specifies CASSQRPPSSYEQYF. The chain combines TRBV4-1 with TRBJ2-7; unclear D gene. Between the trimmed V and J ends, which lost 2 bases and 0 bases, there was a span of 11 bases. The CDR3 length is 15 residues. The V gene's germline CDR1 is MGHRA and CDR2 YSYEKL.

The chain links TRBV20-1 to TRBJ2-3, with TRBD2 matching 10 bases. Germline CDR1 reads DFQATT; CDR2 reads SNEGSKA (reference sequence). Unmatched junction bases numbered 7, after V lost 0 bases and J lost 4 bases. This CDR3 comprises 16 residues. The CDR3 is CSARDAGLAGADTQYF. The CDR3 region has the DNA TGCAGTGCTAGAGATGCAGGCCTAGCGGGGGCAGATACGCAGTATTTT.

This clonotype was seen many times. This CDR3 reads CSVAPGPGNTIYF. The CDR3 coding sequence is TGCAGCGTGGCCCCAGGGCCCGGAAACACCATATATTTT. This rearrangement joins TRBV29-1 to TRBJ1-3; tentative D call: TRBD1 (5 bases). The CDR3 runs 13 residues. The germline CDR1 and CDR2 sequences are SQVTM and ANQGSEA. Trimming stripped 6 bases from V and 4 bases from J, with 13 bases between.

The chain has TRBV12-3 or TRBV12-4 and TRBJ1-4; D not certain. The CDR3 contains 12 residues. Trimming stripped 6 bases from V and 7 bases from J, with 9 bases between. As DNA, the CDR3 is TGTGCCAGCAGAAAGACCGGTGAAAAACTGTTTTTT. Its translation is CASRKTGEKLFF.

This clonotype was found many times. The chain is built from TRBV12-3 or TRBV12-4 and TRBJ1-5; the match to TRBD1 covers 7 bases. The trim removed 3 bases at V and 2 bases at J, leaving 7 bases unmatched. This CDR3 has 16 amino acids. The CDR3, as DNA: TGTGCCAGCAGTTTCGGGACAGTTCGCGGCAATCAGCCCCAGCATTTT. Its translation: CASSFGTVRGNQPQHF.

This clonotype was counted many times. The gene calls are TRBV29-1 and TRBJ2-1, with 12 bases identical to TRBD2. This CDR3 spans 14 amino acids. Germline CDR1 and CDR2: SQVTM and ANQGSEA. The trim removed 1 base at V and 6 bases at J, leaving 1 base unmatched. The CDR3, as DNA: TGCAGCGTTGAAGGACTAGCGGGAGTCAATGAGCAGTTCTTC. Protein product: CSVEGLAGVNEQFF.

The rearrangement links TRBV2 to TRBJ2-5; D is unclear. With 3 bases removed from V and 5 bases from J, the gap between germline ends came to 10 bases. Germline V gene lookup returns CDR1 SNHLY and CDR2 FYNNEI. This CDR3 region has 13 residues. For the CDR3, the DNA is TGTGCCAGCAGTGAGGACCGGGCGGAGACCCAGTACTTC. Its protein is CASSEDRAETQYF.

The chain joins TRBV29-1 to TRBJ2-3, with D perhaps TRBD2 (5 bases). Trimming shortened V by 1 base and J by 1 base, and 15 bases separated the two germline ends. The CDR3 spans 16 residues. Germline CDR1 is SQVTM and CDR2 is ANQGSEA. The CDR3 region has the DNA TGCAGCGTTGAAGGGAAAAGCGGACCCCGCACAGATACGCAGTATTTT. Amino acid sequence: CSVEGKSGPRTDTQYF.